Following are 25 T cell receptor beta chains from one sample sequenced in a study of radiotherapy plus CTLA-4 blockade in lung cancer. Using immunoSEQ multiplex PCR, the repertoire was profiled, and TCRdb retains in-frame clones only, with some absent. This table has about 98,000 clones, 75% to 90% appearing once. Source: peripheral blood, taken from a patient treated with radiotherapy plus ipilimumab. The receptors stem from a human donor with non-small cell lung cancer who had a partial response to radiotherapy plus ipilimumab.

The chain links TRBV7-7 to TRBJ2-1, with a possible D match to TRBD2 (5 bases). Trimming took off 1 base at V and 4 bases at J, with 14 bases between the two ends. The CDR3 is 16 residues long. Germline assignment: CDR1 SSHAT and CDR2 FNYEAQ (reference sequence). CDR3 bases: TGTGCCAGCAGCTTAGGAGGCAGTGGACTGTACAATGAGCAGTTCTTC. Protein product: CASSLGGSGLYNEQFF.

The chain joins TRBV28 to TRBJ1-5; the D is unclear. Trimming cost V 1 base and J 4 bases, with 14 bases left between them. The germline V gene has CDR1 MDHEN and CDR2 SYDVKM. CDR3 size: 16 residues. CDR3 region: CASSLFIASENQPQHF. For the CDR3, the DNA is TGTGCCAGCAGTTTATTTATAGCGAGTGAAAATCAGCCCCAGCATTTT.

The V gene is TRBV29-1, the J gene TRBJ2-7; TRBD1 agrees at 7 bases. CDR1 is SQVTM and CDR2 is ANQGSEA in the germline V gene. The V and J ends lost 6 bases and 4 bases, in that order; junction bases with no gene match: 9. This CDR3 has 13 residues. The CDR3 sequence: CSVRGTAQYEQYF. CDR3 sequence (DNA): TGCAGCGTGAGAGGGACAGCTCAATACGAGCAGTACTTC.

The chain joins TRBV7-8 to TRBJ2-7; the D gene is possibly TRBD1 (6 bases). Germline assignment: CDR1 SGHVS and CDR2 FQNEAQ. The ends were cut back, 7 bases at V and 4 bases at J, with 14 bases in the middle. The CDR3 covers 13 residues. The CDR3 nucleotides are TGTGCCAGCACCCAGGGGCGCACGTACGAGCAGTACTTC. This codes for CASTQGRTYEQYF.

This chain links TRBV5-1 with TRBJ2-7; TRBD1 matches 8 bases. The CDR3 sequence is 14 residues long. V lost 4 bases, J lost 1 base, and 4 bases stayed unmatched. Germline V lookup: CDR1 SGHRS, CDR2 YFSETQ. The CDR3 nucleotides are TGCGCCAGCAGCACCCGGACAGGGTCCTACGAGCAGTACTTC. It encodes CASSTRTGSYEQYF.

The table lists this clone with a few counts. V usage is TRBV5-4 and J usage is TRBJ2-7, with 10 bases matching TRBD1. Trimming cost V 3 bases and J 6 bases; bases outside gene matches: 6. The CDR3 spans 14 residues. From germline, CDR1 is SGHNT and CDR2 YYREEE (reference sequence). The CDR3 is CASSSGTGEGEQYF. The CDR3, as DNA: TGTGCCAGCAGCTCCGGGACAGGGGAGGGCGAGCAGTACTTC.

The chain employs TRBV27 and TRBJ2-7; D is possibly TRBD1 (6 bases). Germline lookup yields CDR1 MNHEY and CDR2 SMNVEV (reference sequence). Deletions cut 8 bases from V and 0 bases from J, with 11 bases between. The length of the CDR3 is 13 residues. CDR3 protein: CASYDRSSYEQYF. CDR3 DNA sequence: TGTGCCAGCTATGACAGGAGCTCCTACGAGCAGTACTTC.

The CDR3 protein is CASSIDPRGGRDTQYF. CDR3 DNA: TGTGCCAGTAGTATAGATCCTAGGGGGGGTCGAGATACGCAGTATTTT. The chain joins TRBV19 to TRBJ2-3; a weak D match, TRBD2 (7 bases). Germline V gene data show CDR1 as LNHDA and CDR2 as SQIVND (reference sequence). V gave up 0 bases and J gave up 5 bases, with 15 bases separating them. This CDR3 spans 16 amino acids.

The chain couples TRBV5-1 to TRBJ2-5, with TRBD1 matching 7 bases. The germline V gene has CDR1 SGHRS and CDR2 YFSETQ. The CDR3 totals 13 residues. V dropped 4 bases and J dropped 5; count of bases not matched to a gene: 5. CDR3 DNA sequence: TGCGCCAGCAGCGTAGACAGGGAGGAGACCCAGTACTTC. Protein product: CASSVDREETQYF.

The chain employs TRBV7-2 and TRBJ2-7, with 7 bases identical to TRBD2. This CDR3 is 14 amino acids long. The junction had 9 bases not matched to a gene; V was cut back by 5 bases and J by 5 bases. Germline lookup yields CDR1 SGHTA and CDR2 FQGNSA. The CDR3: CASSAGSGGDEQYF. The CDR3 nucleotides read TGTGCCAGCAGCGCCGGAAGTGGGGGGGACGAGCAGTACTTC.

The rearrangement joins TRBV7-8 to TRBJ2-1; 7 bases map to TRBD2. The CDR3 has 16 residues. Germline V gene data show CDR1 as SGHVS and CDR2 as FQNEAQ. The junction had 9 bases not matched to a gene; V was cut back by 3 bases and J by 4 bases. The CDR3 region is CASSFLVAGDYNEQFF. The CDR3 coding sequence is TGTGCCAGCAGCTTTCTGGTAGCGGGCGATTACAATGAGCAGTTCTTC.

This chain connects TRBV9 to TRBJ2-1, with 16 bases identical to TRBD2. Germline V gives CDR1 SGDLS, CDR2 YYNGEE. With V trimmed by 4 bases and J by 8 bases, 6 bases remained unmatched. The CDR3 runs to 16 residues. This CDR3 is CASSLGTSGRGDEQFF. The DNA for the CDR3 is TGTGCCAGCAGCCTTGGGACTAGCGGGAGGGGCGATGAGCAGTTCTTC.

V and J are TRBV7-9 and TRBJ2-2; weak D call: TRBD1 (5 bases). V was pared by 8 bases and J by 7 bases, with 23 bases between. The germline gives CDR1 SEHNR, CDR2 FQNEAQ (reference sequence). This CDR3 region has 16 residues. CDR3 in DNA: TGTGCCAGCCCCTCGGGTCCAGGGTCTAATATCGGGGAGCTGTTTTTT. It specifies CASPSGPGSNIGELFF.

J is TRBJ1-2 and V is TRBV5-5, with TRBD1 as a possible D gene (5 bases). V dropped 4 bases and J dropped 4 bases, with 8 bases sitting between them. Germline values: CDR1 SGHKS, CDR2 YYEKEE (reference sequence). The CDR3 spans 12 residues. CDR3 protein: CASSGQAYGYTF. The CDR3 coding sequence is TGTGCCAGCAGCGGACAAGCCTATGGCTACACCTTC. The variable domain in full, with the rest retrieved from reference TRBV5-5 and TRBJ1-2, is DAGVTQSPTHLIKTRGQQVTLRCSPISGHKSVSWYQQVLGQGPQFIFQYYEKEERGRGNFPDRFSARQFPNYSSELNVNALLLGDSALYLCASSGQAYGYTFGSGTRLTVV.

The rearrangement uses TRBV9 and TRBJ1-1; tentatively, D is TRBD1 (5 bases). V shed 0 bases and J shed 8 bases, with 11 bases lying between them. The CDR3 has 13 amino acids. Germline assignment: CDR1 SGDLS and CDR2 YYNGEE. In DNA form, the CDR3 reads TGTGCCAGCAGCGTAGTGGGGGAGGGGGAAGCTTTCTTT. This encodes CASSVVGEGEAFF. Using reference TRBV9 and TRBJ1-1 for the parts outside the CDR3, the full variable domain is DSGVTQTPKHLITATGQRVTLRCSPRSGDLSVYWYQQSLDQGLQFLIQYYNGEERAKGNILERFSAQQFPDLHSELNLSSLELGDSALYFCASSVVGEGEAFFGQGTRLTVV.

This chain connects TRBV2 to TRBJ2-5; no reliable D call. The ends were cut back, 2 bases at V and 4 bases at J, with 8 bases in the middle. Germline V gene sequence: CDR1 SNHLY, CDR2 FYNNEI. The CDR3 is 13 amino acids. The CDR3, as DNA: TGTGCCAGCAGTGAATTGACAACAGAGACCCAGTACTTC. This gives the protein CASSELTTETQYF.

This rearrangement joins TRBV9 to TRBJ2-2, with TRBD2 matching over 12 bases. The V and J ends lost 0 bases and 4 bases, in that order; junction bases with no gene match: 1. Germline V CDR1 and CDR2: SGDLS, YYNGEE. The CDR3 totals 16 residues. CDR3 nucleotides: TGTGCCAGCAGCGTAGTACTAGCGGGAGGCACCGGGGAGCTGTTTTTT. As protein: CASSVVLAGGTGELFF.

This clone was picked up a small number of times. The genes are TRBV15 and TRBJ2-7, with a weak D call TRBD1 (6 bases). Per the germline V gene, CDR1 is LNHNV and CDR2 is YYDKDF (reference sequence). Trimming pared 4 bases from V and 2 bases from J, leaving 12 bases between. The CDR3 loop spans 14 amino acids. The CDR3 bases are TGTGCCACCAGCATAGGACAGATAGCCTACGAGCAGTACTTC. It yields the protein CATSIGQIAYEQYF.

The chain has TRBV6-1 and TRBJ2-1, with TRBD2 identical over 8 bases. J gave up 10 bases and V 2 bases, and 13 bases lay outside the gene matches. The germline gives CDR1 MNHNS, CDR2 SASEGT. The CDR3 extends over 16 amino acids. In nucleotides, the CDR3 is TGTGCCAGCAGTGAACGGGTGGCTAGCGGGTTTACCGAGCAGTTCTTC. Protein product: CASSERVASGFTEQFF.

The genes are TRBV11-2 and TRBJ2-7, with 10 bases aligning to TRBD2. Germline-derived CDR1 and CDR2 are SGHAT and FQNNGV. The ends lost 0 bases at V and 3 bases at J; junction bases unmatched: 14. The CDR3 length is 19 residues. The CDR3 loop is CASSLDRVAGGFKGYEQYF. The CDR3 nucleotides read TGTGCCAGCAGCTTAGATCGGGTAGCGGGAGGTTTTAAGGGCTACGAGCAGTACTTC.

The CDR3 DNA is TGTGCCAGCAGCTTAAATACGGCAGGGGACTATGGCTACACCTTC. Translated: CASSLNTAGDYGYTF. This chain joins TRBV7-6 and TRBJ1-2, with a weak D call TRBD1 (6 bases). This CDR3 region has 15 residues. CDR1 SGHVS and CDR2 FNYEAQ come from the germline V gene. Trimming shortened V by 2 bases and J by 3 bases, and 13 bases separated the two germline ends.

The V and J genes are TRBV29-1 and TRBJ1-2; D is unclear. The germline V and J ends were trimmed by 1 base and 1 base, with 13 bases remaining between them. This CDR3 region has 15 residues. Germline V lookup: CDR1 SQVTM, CDR2 ANQGSEA. The CDR3 nucleotides are TGCAGCGTTGAAGGGCCACCGGGGTTTAACTATGGCTACACCTTC. This translates into CSVEGPPGFNYGYTF. Using reference TRBV29-1 and TRBJ1-2 for the parts outside the CDR3, the full variable domain is SAVISQKPSRDICQRGTSLTIQCQVDSQVTMMFWYRQQPGQSLTLIATANQGSEATYESGFVIDKFPISRPNLTFSTLTVSNMSPEDSSIYLCSVEGPPGFNYGYTFGSGTRLTVV.

The V call is TRBV5-8, the J call TRBJ2-5; maybe TRBD1 (5 bases). The CDR3 length is 15 residues. CDR1 is SGHTS, CDR2 YDEGEE, per germline. The V end lost 4 bases, the J end lost 6 bases, and 19 bases lay between the germline ends. The CDR3 spells CASSRLFGALKTQYF. Here the CDR3 DNA reads TGTGCCAGCAGCAGATTGTTTGGGGCGTTGAAGACCCAGTACTTC.

The chain recombines TRBV5-1 with TRBJ2-3; D perhaps matches TRBD2 (5 bases). The length of the CDR3 is 15 residues. Trimming took 5 bases from V and 0 from J, leaving 13 bases between them. Germline CDR1 and CDR2: SGHRS and YFSETQ. This chain's CDR3 is CASSGLAQSTDTQYF. The CDR3 DNA follows: TGCGCCAGCAGTGGGTTAGCGCAAAGCACAGATACGCAGTATTTT.

The chain combines TRBV7-3 with TRBJ1-1, with unresolved D. This CDR3 has 15 amino acids. Germline loops: CDR1 SGHTA, CDR2 FQGTGA. Trimming removed 2 bases from V and 1 base from J, with 11 bases in between. The CDR3 is CASSLSGRPNTEAFF. The DNA for the CDR3 is TGTGCCAGCAGCTTATCCGGCAGGCCGAACACTGAAGCTTTCTTT.